The present TCR beta chain was sequenced within a study of blood T cells in healthy people across ages (dated by TCRdb to the mid-2010s). Concerning the study at large: In model experiments, roughly one uniquely barcoded TCR beta cDNA molecule per two T cells was captured by template switching. The donors were divided into four age groups: young (average approximately 17 years), middle-aged (about 41), aged (about 61) and long-lived (about 79). The study measured age-related changes in TCR beta repertoire diversity using deep sequencing normalized with unique cDNA molecular identifiers. To avoid experimental bias, donors of different ages were distributed randomly across sequencing lanes. Using the same blood draw, the study looked at two additional independent replicas of 1 million unique cDNA reads for two donors, one aged 18 to 30 and the other aged 80 or older.

Library method: 5' RACE. Sequenced using an Illumina HiSeq 2500. The second PCR ran for about 6 to 11 cycles and used a J-beta primer mix along with a sample-barcoded 5' primer. Each TCR beta cDNA molecule received a unique molecular identifier from a template-switch 5' adaptor carrying 12 random nucleotides. Each sample yielded at least 2.5 million CDR3-containing paired-end reads. The Mint cDNA synthesis kit, primed by a TRBC-specific oligonucleotide, was used to synthesize first-strand cDNA from all RNA. All cDNA was treated with uracil-DNA glycosylase and then went through a first 18-cycle PCR with the universal primers M1SS and BC2_uni_R. Concerning the study's data processing: For normalization, 1 million high-quality reads, each with a distinct molecular identifier, were randomly selected from each sample. Reads sharing molecular identifiers were discarded rather than binned into consensus sequences. CDR3 identification, clonotype clustering and error correction used MiTCR with a Q25 quality threshold and the strictest error-elimination algorithm. Lower-bound total TCR beta diversity was estimated with a nonparametric unseen species model using Euler transformation. In-frame beta chains were kept once TCRdb had trimmed the public reads at Q25 with fastp and called clones with MiXCR. Rows merge per CDR3 protein into single entries with the most common DNA and genes. The authors' filters were not applied to this entry. A total of approximately 940,000 distinct CDR3 sequences appear in this sample, around 49% of them only once. Clones ranked in the top ten supply 13% of the sample.

The approximately 39 donors, aged about 6 to 100 years, were systemically healthy Caucasian individuals from Russia. Around 9.9 milliliters of peripheral blood were collected from each donor into EDTA-treated Vacutainer tubes. Ficoll-Paque density-gradient centrifugation was used to isolate PBMCs, with at least 7 million per sample. Total RNA, at least 6 micrograms per sample, was extracted from PBMCs with Trizol reagent. Naive CD45RAhigh/CD27high T cell percentages were measured by flow cytometry on a PBMC aliquot from every donor. With respect to this clonotype: No antigen is known for it. No much larger clone exists at a distance of one base, and base qualities are not known.

The investigation overall reported the following: Since profiling was done on bulk unsorted PBMCs, naive and antigen-experienced compartments could not be conclusively compared. A strong correlation was found between observed TCR beta diversity and the percentage of naive T cells measured by flow cytometry. Compared with the aged group, the long-lived group had more naive CD4+ T cells, fewer expanded clones and increased TCR diversity, suggesting age selection. Observed TCR beta diversity per million T cells fell roughly linearly with age, and a significant reduction was already apparent by age approximately 41. Estimates of total diversity from one million sequenced T cells were regarded as lower bounds and underestimates. Donor CMV infection status was unknown, potentially confounding age-related changes in expanded clonotypes.

According to the germline V gene, CDR1 reads LGHNA and CDR2 reads YSLEER. Spanning cysteine to phenylalanine, the CDR3 consists of 20 amino acids. The CDR3 DNA has 60 bases and is translated from base 1. The V and J ends are trimmed by 0 bases and 1 base, leaving 24 bases between them. The sequence derives from a man between 25 and 39 years old in good health. Material for sequencing was blood. Rearrangement joined TRBV4-3 to TRBJ1-2; TRBD1 could be the D gene, as 5 bases match. The base sequence is TGCGCCAGCAGCCAAGATTACCCCATGAAACCCGACAGAATTAACTATGGCTACACCTTC. Its translation is CASSQDYPMKPDRINYGYTF.